This T cell receptor (beta chain) was captured by sequencing in a study of cytomegalovirus exposure and HLA in healthy donors. Study observations and caveats: By HLA locus, TCR association rates varied in a later analysis, with DRB1 showing the most and HLA-C the fewest. Some V segments could not be told apart, so they were left out, TRBV6-2 and TRBV6-3 among them.

V was cut by 1 base and J by 4 bases, with 10 bases left in between. Germline V lookup: CDR1 SGHNT, CDR2 YYREEE (reference sequence). The length of the CDR3 is 14 residues. On this clone itself: Its matching antigen is unknown.

It was with 60 Vbeta and 13 Jbeta primers that the PCR ran. TCRdb's copy holds only in-frame clones and misses some; the assay was immunoSEQ multiplex PCR. Reported are about 140,000 clones; the ten largest clones contain about 2%. The genes are TRBV5-4 and TRBJ2-3, with a possible D match to TRBD2 (6 bases). The clonotype was recovered from a woman in her late teens or twenties in good health and CMV-seronegative. The material sequenced was PBMCs. CDR3 sequence: CASSLRLASDTQYF. CDR3 coding DNA: TGTGCCAGCAGCTTGAGGCTAGCGTCAGATACGCAGTATTTT.